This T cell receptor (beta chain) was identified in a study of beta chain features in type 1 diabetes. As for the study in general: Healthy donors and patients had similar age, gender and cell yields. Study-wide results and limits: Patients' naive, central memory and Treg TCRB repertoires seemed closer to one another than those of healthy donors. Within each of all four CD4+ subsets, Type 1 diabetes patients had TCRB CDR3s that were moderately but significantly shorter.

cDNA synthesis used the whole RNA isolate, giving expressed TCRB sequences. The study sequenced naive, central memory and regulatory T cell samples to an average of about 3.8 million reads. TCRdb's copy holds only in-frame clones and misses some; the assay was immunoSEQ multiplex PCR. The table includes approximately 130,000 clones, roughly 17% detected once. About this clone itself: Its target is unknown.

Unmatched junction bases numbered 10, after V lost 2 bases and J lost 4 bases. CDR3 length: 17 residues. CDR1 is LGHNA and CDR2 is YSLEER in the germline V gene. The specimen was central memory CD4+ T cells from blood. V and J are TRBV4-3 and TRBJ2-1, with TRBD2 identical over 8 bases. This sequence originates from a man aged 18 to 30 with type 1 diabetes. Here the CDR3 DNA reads TGCGCCAGCAGCCAAAGCCCCGGGAGGGGGAGATACAATGAGCAGTTCTTC. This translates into CASSQSPGRGRYNEQFF.